This entry features one T cell receptor beta chain sequence. Once RNA had been extracted, it was reverse transcribed into cDNA to act as the sequencing template. The assay was immunoSEQ multiplex PCR, and TCRdb's table has in-frame clones only and misses some. The table lists 150,000 or so clones, roughly 48% of them singletons. Sorted populations comprised CD4+ and CD8+ T cells obtained from PBMCs. The CDR3 is made up of 17 amino acids. Germline assignment: CDR1 MGHRA and CDR2 YSYEKL. V lost 4 bases and J lost 0, with 16 bases in between. The data stem from a study of CD8+ T cells in alopecia areata. Turning to the study itself: Those treated were given oral tofacitinib at 5 to 10 mg twice daily.

This clonotype was sampled from a human donor with alopecia areata. Sequencing was carried out using CD4+ T cells sorted from blood. This chain uses TRBV4-1 with TRBJ2-1; either TRBD1 or TRBD2 may fit D (5 bases each). The CDR3 coding sequence is TGCGCCAGCAGCCGAGTCGATATGGGGGTCTCCTACAATGAGCAGTTCTTC. As protein: CASSRVDMGVSYNEQFF.